This TCR beta chain was profiled in a study of sequential checkpoint blockade in melanoma (dated by TCRdb to between 2018 and 2021). Background for the entire study: Patients were assigned by 1:1 randomization to either first-line nivolumab followed by ipilimumab (arm A) or ipilimumab followed by nivolumab (arm B). Maintenance nivolumab came after both trial sequences. DNA from about 100 melanoma tumor samples collected before treatment underwent TCRbeta immunosequencing. Roughly 85% of the matched pre- and post-treatment tumor biopsy pairs came from the same lesion. Matched tumor biopsies were taken from over 20 patients before treatment and at week 13, after single-agent nivolumab (arm A) or ipilimumab (arm B).

The CDR3 numbers 15 residues from cysteine through phenylalanine. The kept DNA is CDR3 alone, 45 bases in frame from the first base. CDR1 and CDR2 are drawn from the germline V gene: SGDLS, YYNGEE. V is pruned by 2 bases and J by 2 bases, leaving 5 bases of the junction without a gene match. The immunoSEQ Assay was used to immunosequence TCRbeta CDR3 regions from genomic DNA. Before high-throughput sequencing, genomic DNA was amplified using bias-controlled multiplex PCR. Turning to the authors' computational methods: To quantify the absolute abundance of each unique TCRbeta CDR3 region, the sequences were collapsed and filtered. Clonality was defined as 1 minus Pielou's evenness and was calculated using productive rearrangements only. Tumor T-cell fraction was calculated by normalizing TCRbeta template counts to the amount of usable DNA, which was estimated from several housekeeping genes. A previously published method was used to identify clones with significantly greater frequencies in on-treatment samples than in baseline samples. Sourced from immuneACCESS, this table was stored by TCRdb with only in-frame sequences that have V and J called. A share of the clones is absent; for the studies checked, an unresolved V gene accounts for under half, and the remainder has no known explanation. The D gene and trimming were derived from the DNA, and the V and J assignments and clone size from that table. The sample includes 9,900 or so clones, with 25% to 30% observed a single time. The ten largest clones take up around 28% of the sample.

The study at large found these results: The model for predicting response that combines TCR metrics with mutation burden needs to be validated in larger, independent patient cohorts. Among patients in arm A, the nivolumab-first arm, pretreatment tumor TIL clonality was associated with response (P = .04). Tumor T-cell fraction and clonality were correlated with PD-L1 staining and CD8+ T-cell counts, but not with mutational load. Clinical benefit was about 30 times more likely to be achieved by patients whose tumor T-cell fraction and clonality increased by week 13. Small sample sizes and reduced statistical power limited the analyses of tumor T-cell fraction within each arm.

The treatment or condition label, as the study defines it: randomized to nivolumab then ipilimumab (arm A) or the reverse (arm B). No trial patient had received prior DNA-damaging chemotherapy. Samples were obtained from patients with melanoma enrolled in CheckMate 064, a randomized, open-label phase II trial of sequential checkpoint blockade. Tumor TCR sequencing used genomic DNA from formalin-fixed paraffin-embedded (FFPE) tissue samples. This clone came up many times. Its antigen is currently not known. One base away there is no much larger clone; base qualities are not given. The sequencing used tumor tissue (inferred from file names), collected from a patient given nivolumab and ipilimumab in sequence. The sequence was collected from a human donor with melanoma. Rearrangement joined TRBV9 to TRBJ1-2, with 8 bases matching TRBD1. The CDR3 region reads CASSVTGAVNYGYTF. The DNA sequence is TGTGCCAGCAGCGTGACAGGGGCTGTGAACTATGGCTACACCTTC.